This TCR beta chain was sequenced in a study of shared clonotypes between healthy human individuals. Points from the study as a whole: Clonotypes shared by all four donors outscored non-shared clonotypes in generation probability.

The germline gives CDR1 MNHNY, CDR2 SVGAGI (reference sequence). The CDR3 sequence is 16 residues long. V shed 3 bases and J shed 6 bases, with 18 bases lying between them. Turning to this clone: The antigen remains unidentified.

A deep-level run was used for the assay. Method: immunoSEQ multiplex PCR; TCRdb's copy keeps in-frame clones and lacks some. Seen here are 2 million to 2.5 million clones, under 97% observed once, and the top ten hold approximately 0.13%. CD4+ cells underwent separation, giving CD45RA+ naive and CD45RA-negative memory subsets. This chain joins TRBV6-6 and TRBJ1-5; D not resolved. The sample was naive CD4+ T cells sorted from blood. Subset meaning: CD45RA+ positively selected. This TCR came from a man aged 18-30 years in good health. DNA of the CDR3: TGTGCCAGCAGTTATGCGGCTGGCTCCAATGGTCAGCCCCAGCATTTT. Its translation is CASSYAAGSNGQPQHF.